This passage covers 31 T cell receptor beta chains from one sample sequenced in a study of T cells in Graves' hyperthyroidism and ophthalmopathy. Amplified regions were TCR beta CDR3 sequences from RNA transcripts. TCR CDR3 underwent first-round RT-PCR with the HTBI primer set. TCRdb processed the multiplex PCR reads anew with MiXCR; each CDR3 protein has one entry. The sample yields over 350,000 distinct CDR3 sequences, about 18% seen once. The sequencing sample was made of blood. The receptors were gathered from a man younger than 35 with Graves' ophthalmopathy.

This clonotype was observed a few times. This may be a read error: a much more frequent sequence differs by one nucleotide. The missing conserved phenylalanine or tryptophan at the end of this CDR3 makes a read error likely. The rearrangement joins TRBV28 to TRBJ1-1, with a weak D call TRBD1 (5 bases). The CDR3 has 15 residues. CDR1 is MDHEN, CDR2 SYDVKM, per germline. V was trimmed by 4 bases and J by 1 base, leaving 13 bases between them. The CDR3 protein is CASSSLRGPNTEAFS. CDR3 nucleotide sequence: TGTGCCAGCAGTTCTCTTCGGGGACCGAACACTGAAGCTTTCTCT.

The chain is built from TRBV18 and TRBJ2-2; a weak D match, TRBD1 (5 bases). CDR1 KGHSH and CDR2 LQKENI come from the germline V gene. Deletions cut 2 bases from V and 1 base from J, with 11 bases between. The length of the CDR3 is 16 residues. The DNA of the CDR3 is TGTGCCAGCTCACCAAGGGGTTTTGGGAACACCGGGGAGCTGTTTTTT. This sequence encodes CASSPRGFGNTGELFF.

This clonotype was observed at least ten times. The chain is built from TRBV9 and TRBJ1-1, with D uncertain. V dropped 0 bases and J dropped 5 bases, with 8 bases sitting between them. Germline CDR1 reads SGDLS; CDR2 reads YYNGEE. The CDR3 covers 13 residues. The DNA for the CDR3 is TGTGCCAGCAGCGTAGGGGTGGGAACTGAAGCTTTCTTT. It encodes CASSVGVGTEAFF.

This clonotype was detected only a few times. The J gene is TRBJ2-2, the V gene TRBV5-1; TRBD2 might be the D (5 bases). Trimming stripped 9 bases from V and 2 bases from J, with 14 bases between. The CDR3 runs 14 residues. Germline V gene sequence: CDR1 SGHRS, CDR2 YFSETQ. DNA of the CDR3: TGCGCCACCCAGGCTGGGAGTAACACCGGGGAGCTGTTTTTT. Translated, it gives CATQAGSNTGELFF.

This clonotype came up many times. The chain has TRBV4-1 and TRBJ1-5; D ambiguous. The CDR3 is made up of 12 amino acids. From germline, CDR1 is MGHRA and CDR2 YSYEKL. With 6 bases removed from V and 8 bases from J, the gap between germline ends came to 11 bases. The CDR3 region is CASSPPGKPQHF. The CDR3 coding sequence is TGCGCCAGCAGTCCGCCGGGTAAGCCCCAGCATTTT.

The chain links TRBV3-1 to TRBJ1-5, with D hard to call. The germline V gene encodes CDR1 LGHDT and CDR2 YNNKEL (reference sequence). V dropped 1 base and J dropped 0 bases, with 7 bases sitting between them. The CDR3 length is 15 residues. The CDR3 bases are TGTGCCAGCAGCCAAGGGATAGATAGCAATCAGCCCCAGCATTTT. Encoded protein: CASSQGIDSNQPQHF. Looking up the rest from reference TRBV3-1 and TRBJ1-5 gives the full variable domain: DTAVSQTPKYLVTQMGNDKSIKCEQNLGHDTMYWYKQDSKKFLKIMFSYNNKELIINETVPNRFSPKSPDKAHLNLHINSLELGDSAVYFCASSQGIDSNQPQHFGDGTRLSIL.

This clonotype was recorded at least ten times. This chain links TRBV19 with TRBJ1-1, with D unresolved. CDR3 length: 13 residues. V was shortened by 2 bases and J by 4 bases, with 8 bases between the two germline ends. Germline V CDR1 and CDR2: LNHDA, SQIVND (reference sequence). CDR3 sequence reads: CASSITGRTEAFF. CDR3 sequence (DNA): TGTGCCAGTAGTATAACGGGTCGCACTGAAGCTTTCTTT.

The V call is TRBV19, the J call TRBJ2-7; TRBD2 might be the D (6 bases). V was trimmed by 2 bases and J by 3 bases, leaving 14 bases between them. The CDR3 totals 15 residues. Germline CDR1 reads LNHDA; CDR2 reads SQIVND (reference sequence). The CDR3 is CASSINVAAGYEQYF. In DNA form, the CDR3 reads TGTGCCAGTAGTATAAACGTAGCGGCAGGCTACGAGCAGTACTTC. The full variable domain, its missing parts supplied by reference TRBV19 and TRBJ2-7, is DGGITQSPKYLFRKEGQNVTLSCEQNLNHDAMYWYRQDPGQGLRLIYYSQIVNDFQKGDIAEGYSVSREKKESFPLTVTSAQKNPTAFYLCASSINVAAGYEQYFGPGTRLTVT.

This clonotype was picked up many times. The chain links TRBV11-3 to TRBJ2-7; possible D gene TRBD2, 7 bases. The CDR3 runs to 16 residues. The ends were cut back, 5 bases at V and 5 bases at J, with 22 bases in the middle. Germline CDR1 is SGHNT and CDR2 is YENEEA. The CDR3 region is CASSPHGRGPPDEQYF. CDR3 nucleotides: TGTGCCAGCAGCCCCCATGGGCGGGGGCCTCCGGACGAGCAGTACTTC.

This clonotype was counted ten times or more. V gene TRBV3-1 combines with J gene TRBJ2-3, with D unresolved. The V end was cut by 0 bases, the J end by 9 bases, with 13 bases between. Germline lookup yields CDR1 LGHDT and CDR2 YNNKEL (reference sequence). CDR3 length: 14 amino acids. CDR3 in amino acids: CASSQEVGKGTQYF. CDR3 nucleotides: TGTGCCAGCAGCCAAGAAGTTGGAAAGGGAACGCAGTATTTT.

This clonotype was found a few times. The chain joins TRBV6-9 to TRBJ1-5; possible D gene TRBD1, 5 bases. Germline assignment: CDR1 MNHGY and CDR2 SVAAGI. Trimming cost V 3 bases and J 0 bases, with 18 bases left between them. This CDR3 has 18 amino acids. Here the CDR3 reads CASSYSGGSYDSNQPQHF. In DNA, the CDR3 is TGTGCCAGCAGTTACAGCGGGGGTAGCTACGATAGCAATCAGCCCCAGCATTTT.

This clonotype has more than one count but fewer than ten. The V and J genes are TRBV27 and TRBJ2-7, with no clear D. The CDR3 length is 15 residues. The germline V and J ends were trimmed by 5 bases and 3 bases, with 17 bases remaining between them. Germline assignment: CDR1 MNHEY and CDR2 SMNVEV (reference sequence). CDR3 amino acids: CASSGDRAFYYEQYF. CDR3 DNA: TGTGCCAGCAGTGGTGACCGGGCCTTCTACTACGAGCAGTACTTC.

V gene TRBV18 combines with J gene TRBJ2-5; TRBD1 aligns across 8 bases. Germline CDR1 KGHSH, CDR2 LQKENI. Trimming cost V 4 bases and J 5 bases; bases outside gene matches: 12. The CDR3 totals 16 residues. The CDR3 protein is CASSQYDQGAVETQYF. CDR3 nucleotide sequence: TGTGCCAGCTCACAATACGACCAGGGGGCTGTGGAGACCCAGTACTTC.

This clonotype occurred many times. This chain joins TRBV5-1 and TRBJ1-5, with a weak D call TRBD1 (6 bases). CDR3 length: 14 amino acids. Trimming took off 0 bases at V and 5 bases at J, with 9 bases between the two ends. CDR1 and CDR2 from the germline V gene are SGHRS and YFSETQ. The CDR3 protein is CASSLAGEDQPQHF. CDR3 DNA sequence: TGCGCCAGCAGCTTGGCAGGGGAGGATCAGCCCCAGCATTTT.

Of note for this clonotype: A much larger clone is a single base away; this may be a read error. V and J are TRBV12-3 or TRBV12-4 and TRBJ2-7, with 8 bases fitting TRBD1. The CDR3 runs 16 residues. The CDR3 DNA reads as TGTGTCAGCAGTTTAGCCCTCGGACAGGGCTCCTACGAGCAGTACTTC. Translating gives CVSSLALGQGSYEQYF.

The J gene is TRBJ1-1, the V gene TRBV15; maybe TRBD1 (5 bases). Between the trimmed V and J ends, which lost 5 bases and 8 bases, there was a span of 9 bases. This CDR3 comprises 11 residues. Germline V lookup: CDR1 LNHNV, CDR2 YYDKDF (reference sequence). The CDR3 region has the DNA TGTGCCACCAGCTCGGGGACCGAAGCTTTCTTT. This gives the protein CATSSGTEAFF.

This clonotype was picked up many times. This chain joins TRBV2 and TRBJ2-5, with a tentative D call TRBD1 (6 bases). This CDR3 comprises 13 residues. Germline CDR1 reads SNHLY; CDR2 reads FYNNEI. V was clipped by 7 bases and J by 3 bases, with 12 bases between them. CDR3 sequence reads: CASNLNREETQYF. CDR3 DNA sequence: TGTGCCAGCAATTTAAACAGGGAAGAGACCCAGTACTTC.

The genes are TRBV24-1 and TRBJ1-5; the D gene is possibly TRBD1 (6 bases). Trimming took off 4 bases at V and 7 bases at J, with 10 bases between the two ends. The CDR3 runs to 13 residues. Germline-derived CDR1 and CDR2 are KGHDR and SFDVKD. In DNA form, the CDR3 reads TGTGCCACCAGTGACCGCGGGACACAGCCCCAGCATTTT. Amino acid sequence: CATSDRGTQPQHF.

This clonotype occurred a few times. The chain recombines TRBV11-1 with TRBJ2-3; 10 nucleotides line up with TRBD2. Per the germline V gene, CDR1 is SGHAT and CDR2 is FQDESV (reference sequence). V lost 5 bases to trimming and J lost 0 bases; unmatched junction nucleotides: 14. The CDR3 loop spans 19 amino acids. CDR3 sequence: CASSQGRPSGGVSTDTQYF. CDR3 bases: TGTGCCAGCAGCCAAGGGCGCCCTAGCGGGGGCGTTAGCACAGATACGCAGTATTTT.

This clonotype appeared a few times. This chain uses TRBV3-1 with TRBJ2-1; 7 nucleotides align to TRBD1. This CDR3 is built from 14 residues. The V segment lost 0 bases and the J segment 8 bases; nucleotides outside the gene matches: 4. Per the germline V gene, CDR1 is LGHDT and CDR2 is YNNKEL (reference sequence). As DNA, the CDR3 is TGTGCCAGCAGCCAAGACCACAGGGGCGATGAGCAGTTCTTC. Amino acids: CASSQDHRGDEQFF.

This clonotype has at least ten counts. This rearrangement joins TRBV6-5 to TRBJ1-2; 10 nucleotides line up with TRBD1. V shed 2 bases, J shed 6 bases, and the junction held 6 bases outside the gene matches. CDR1 and CDR2 (germline): MNHEY, SVGAGI. CDR3 length: 15 residues. Written as DNA, the CDR3 is TGTGCCAGCAGTTACGGGGACAGGGGATTCGATGGCTACACCTTC. It yields the protein CASSYGDRGFDGYTF.

V gene TRBV2 combines with J gene TRBJ2-1; tentative D call: TRBD2 (7 bases). Trimming removed 9 bases at V and 9 bases at J, with 21 bases between. The CDR3 sequence is 14 residues long. Germline V gene sequence: CDR1 SNHLY, CDR2 FYNNEI. The DNA for the CDR3 is TGTGCCAGTGAGGGGGGGGGGGCCGCGTCTGAGCAGTTCTTC. Translated: CASEGGGAASEQFF.

This clonotype occurred many times. The J gene is TRBJ1-5, the V gene TRBV11-2, with D tentatively TRBD1 (5 bases). This CDR3 is 15 amino acids long. V lost 1 base and J lost 8, with 15 bases in between. CDR1 is SGHAT, CDR2 FQNNGV, per germline. The CDR3 sequence: CASSLGQWDEEPQHF. CDR3 in DNA: TGTGCCAGCAGCTTAGGACAGTGGGACGAAGAGCCCCAGCATTTT. Full variable domain (rest looked up from reference TRBV11-2 and TRBJ1-5): EAGVAQSPRYKIIEKRQSVAFWCNPISGHATLYWYQQILGQGPKLLIQFQNNGVVDDSQLPKDRFSAERLKGVDSTLKIQPAKLEDSAVYLCASSLGQWDEEPQHFGDGTRLSIL.

This clonotype was seen only a few times. The chain links TRBV11-2 to TRBJ2-5, with 7 bases that match TRBD1. V lost 10 bases to trimming and J lost 2 bases; unmatched junction nucleotides: 7. This CDR3 is 13 amino acids long. The germline gives CDR1 SGHAT, CDR2 FQNNGV. CDR3 sequence (DNA): TGTGCCACCGCGACAGGGTTACAAGAGACCCAGTACTTC. It specifies CATATGLQETQYF. Filled out from reference TRBV11-2 and TRBJ2-5, the complete variable domain reads EAGVAQSPRYKIIEKRQSVAFWCNPISGHATLYWYQQILGQGPKLLIQFQNNGVVDDSQLPKDRFSAERLKGVDSTLKIQPAKLEDSAVYLCATATGLQETQYFGPGTRLLVL.

V usage is TRBV20-1 and J usage is TRBJ2-6, with TRBD1 identical over 8 bases. The CDR3 length is 18 residues. Germline assignment: CDR1 DFQATT and CDR2 SNEGSKA (reference sequence). V lost 4 bases to trimming and J lost 1 base; unmatched junction nucleotides: 12. CDR3 sequence reads: CSATDRDRHPSGANVLTF. DNA for the CDR3: TGCAGTGCTACCGATCGGGACAGGCACCCATCTGGGGCCAACGTCCTGACTTTC.

In this sample, this clonotype turned up many times. The rearrangement links TRBV6-5 to TRBJ2-3; D might be TRBD1 or TRBD2, each matching 5 bases. The CDR3 has 16 residues. The V end lost 6 bases, the J end lost 0 bases, and 16 bases lay between the germline ends. CDR1 MNHEY and CDR2 SVGAGI come from the germline V gene. CDR3 sequence reads: CASRRTTWGSTDTQYF. The CDR3 bases are TGTGCCAGCAGACGGACGACGTGGGGGAGCACAGATACGCAGTATTTT.

There are a few counts of this clonotype. The V call is TRBV13, the J call TRBJ2-1; D may be TRBD1 (6 bases). This CDR3 is built from 18 residues. The germline V gene encodes CDR1 PRHDT and CDR2 FYEKMQ (reference sequence). V dropped 3 bases and J dropped 6 bases, with 24 bases sitting between them. CDR3 in amino acids: CASSLNLVDSRIPNEQFF. The CDR3 DNA reads as TGTGCCAGCAGCTTGAATCTGGTGGACAGTAGGATCCCCAATGAGCAGTTCTTC.

J is TRBJ1-4 and V is TRBV7-3; TRBD1 agrees at 7 bases. With V trimmed by 2 bases and J by 5 bases, 5 bases remained unmatched. The CDR3 is made up of 15 amino acids. Germline V gene lookup returns CDR1 SGHTA and CDR2 FQGTGA. CDR3 sequence: CASSLYGTENEKLFF. The CDR3 bases are TGTGCCAGCAGCTTATATGGGACAGAAAATGAAAAACTGTTTTTT.

This clonotype was recorded many times. V is TRBV20-1 and J is TRBJ1-5, with D hard to call. The CDR3 has 12 amino acids. The V gene's germline CDR1 is DFQATT and CDR2 SNEGSKA (reference sequence). Trimming took off 4 bases at V and 1 base at J, with 5 bases between the two ends. The CDR3 bases are TGCAGTGCTATAAGGAGCAATCAGCCCCAGCATTTT. It encodes CSAIRSNQPQHF.

This clonotype was observed a few times. J is TRBJ2-1 and V is TRBV10-3; 7 bases line up with TRBD1. J lost 5 bases, V lost 0 bases, and 4 bases had no gene match. This CDR3 contains 15 residues. Germline loops: CDR1 ENHRY, CDR2 SYGVKD. The DNA of the CDR3 is TGTGCCATCAGTGAGTCTGACAGGGACAACAATGAGCAGTTCTTC. Encoded protein: CAISESDRDNNEQFF.

This clonotype occurred many times. The chain links TRBV10-3 to TRBJ1-1; D gene ambiguous. The germline gives CDR1 ENHRY, CDR2 SYGVKD. Between the trimmed V and J ends, which lost 3 bases and 1 base, there was a span of 6 bases. This CDR3 comprises 13 residues. This CDR3 reads CAISEATNTEAFF. CDR3 sequence (DNA): TGTGCCATCAGTGAAGCTACGAACACTGAAGCTTTCTTT.